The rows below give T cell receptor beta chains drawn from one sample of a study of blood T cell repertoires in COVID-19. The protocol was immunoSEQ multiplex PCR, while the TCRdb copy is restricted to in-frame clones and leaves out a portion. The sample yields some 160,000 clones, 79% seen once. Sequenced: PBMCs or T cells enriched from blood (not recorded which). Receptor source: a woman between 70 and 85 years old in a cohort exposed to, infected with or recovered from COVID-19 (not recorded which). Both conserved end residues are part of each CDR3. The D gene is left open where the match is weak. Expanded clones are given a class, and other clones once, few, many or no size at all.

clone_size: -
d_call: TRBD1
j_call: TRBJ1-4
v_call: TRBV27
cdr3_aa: CATRGQTNEKLFF
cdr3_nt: TGTGCCACCAGGGGACAGACTAATGAAAAACTGTTTTTT

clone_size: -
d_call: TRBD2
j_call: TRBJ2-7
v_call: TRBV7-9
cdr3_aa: CASSSNWGGNEQYF
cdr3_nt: TGTGCCAGCAGCTCCAATTGGGGGGGAAACGAGCAGTACTTC

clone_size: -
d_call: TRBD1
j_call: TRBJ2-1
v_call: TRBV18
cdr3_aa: CASSPPRTGHWDEQFF
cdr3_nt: TGTGCCAGCTCACCCCCGAGGACAGGGCATTGGGATGAGCAGTTCTTC

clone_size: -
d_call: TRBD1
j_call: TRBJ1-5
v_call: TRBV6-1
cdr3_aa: CASSDGGTVSQPQHF
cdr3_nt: TGTGCCAGCAGTGATGGGGGGACAGTCAGCCAGCCCCAGCATTTT

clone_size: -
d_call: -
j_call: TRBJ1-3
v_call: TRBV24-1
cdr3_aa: CATSPPPGFGNTIYF
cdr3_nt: TGTGCCACCAGTCCTCCCCCAGGGTTCGGAAACACCATATATTTT

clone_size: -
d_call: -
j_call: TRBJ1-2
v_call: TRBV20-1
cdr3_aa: CSARRKAGYTF
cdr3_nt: TGCAGTGCTAGACGAAAAGCTGGCTACACCTTC

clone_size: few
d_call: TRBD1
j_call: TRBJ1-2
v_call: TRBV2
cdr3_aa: CASRTGGYGYTF
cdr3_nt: TGTGCCAGCAGGACAGGGGGCTATGGCTACACCTTC

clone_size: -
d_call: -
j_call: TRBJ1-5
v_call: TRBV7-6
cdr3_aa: CASSLSPRGKDQPQHF
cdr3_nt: TGTGCCAGCAGCTTATCACCCAGGGGAAAGGATCAGCCCCAGCATTTT

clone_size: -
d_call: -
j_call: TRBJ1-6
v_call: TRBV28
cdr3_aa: CASSLQQTNSPLHF
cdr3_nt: TGTGCCAGCAGTTTACAACAAACTAATTCACCCCTCCACTTT

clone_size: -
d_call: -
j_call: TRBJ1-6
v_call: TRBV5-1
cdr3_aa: CASSLVSTRGSPLHF
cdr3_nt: TGCGCCAGCAGCTTGGTGAGCACAAGGGGTTCACCCCTCCACTTT

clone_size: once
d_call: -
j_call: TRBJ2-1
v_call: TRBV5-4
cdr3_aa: CASRTNIAAMNEQFF
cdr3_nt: TGTGCCAGCCGCACCAATATCGCGGCTATGAATGAGCAGTTCTTC

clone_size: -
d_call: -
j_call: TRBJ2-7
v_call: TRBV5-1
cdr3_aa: CASSLFSGEQYF
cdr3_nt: TGCGCCAGCAGCTTATTTTCAGGCGAGCAGTACTTC

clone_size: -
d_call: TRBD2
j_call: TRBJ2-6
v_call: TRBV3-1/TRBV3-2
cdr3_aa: CASSQAVVAGGFSGANVLTF
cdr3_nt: TGTGCCAGCAGCCAAGCGGTGGTAGCGGGAGGGTTCTCTGGGGCCAACGTCCTGACTTTC

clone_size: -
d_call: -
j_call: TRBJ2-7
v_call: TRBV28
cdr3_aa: CASGAGGGRWYEQYF
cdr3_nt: TGTGCCAGCGGGGCAGGGGGCGGGAGATGGTACGAGCAGTACTTC

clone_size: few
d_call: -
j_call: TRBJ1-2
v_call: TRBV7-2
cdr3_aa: CASSPRTAAYGYTF
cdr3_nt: TGTGCCAGCAGCCCCCGGACAGCCGCGTATGGCTACACCTTC

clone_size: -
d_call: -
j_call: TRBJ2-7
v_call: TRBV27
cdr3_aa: CASNRDGGSYEQYF
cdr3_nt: TGTGCCAGCAACAGGGACGGCGGCTCCTACGAGCAGTACTTC

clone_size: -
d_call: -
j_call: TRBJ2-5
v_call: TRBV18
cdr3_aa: CASSPGSREETQYF
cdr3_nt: TGTGCCAGCTCACCCGGGTCCCGGGAAGAGACCCAGTACTTC

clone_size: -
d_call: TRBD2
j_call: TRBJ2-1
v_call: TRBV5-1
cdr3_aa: CASTSTASGRSYNEQFF
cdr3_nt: TGCGCCAGCACTTCCACAGCTAGCGGGAGGAGCTACAATGAGCAGTTCTTC

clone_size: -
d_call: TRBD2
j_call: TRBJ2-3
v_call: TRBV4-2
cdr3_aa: CASSPFLAGGPDTQYF
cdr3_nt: TGTGCCAGCAGCCCCTTTCTAGCGGGAGGTCCAGATACGCAGTATTTT

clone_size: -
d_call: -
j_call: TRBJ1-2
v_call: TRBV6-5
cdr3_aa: CASPRKGNYGYTF
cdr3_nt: TGTGCCAGTCCTCGGAAGGGGAACTATGGCTACACCTTC

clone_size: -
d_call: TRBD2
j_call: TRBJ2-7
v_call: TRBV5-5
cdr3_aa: CASSFAGAYEQYF
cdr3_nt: TGTGCCAGCAGCTTCGCGGGAGCCTACGAGCAGTACTTC

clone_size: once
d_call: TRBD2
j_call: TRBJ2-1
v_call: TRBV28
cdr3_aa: CASSSTLAGDGRVEQFF
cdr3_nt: TGTGCCAGCAGCAGTACTTTAGCGGGAGACGGGAGGGTTGAGCAGTTCTTC

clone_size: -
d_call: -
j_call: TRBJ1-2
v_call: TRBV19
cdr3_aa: CASSIEGRGYTF
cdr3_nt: TGTGCCAGTAGTATCGAGGGCAGGGGCTACACCTTC

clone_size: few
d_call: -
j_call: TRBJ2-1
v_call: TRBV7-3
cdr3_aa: CASSQGGFGEQFF
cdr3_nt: TGTGCCAGCAGCCAAGGCGGGTTTGGTGAGCAGTTCTTC

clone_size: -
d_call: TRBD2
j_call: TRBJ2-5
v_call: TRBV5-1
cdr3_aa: CASSLAGGQETQYF
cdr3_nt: TGCGCCAGCAGCTTGGCCGGGGGGCAAGAGACCCAGTACTTC

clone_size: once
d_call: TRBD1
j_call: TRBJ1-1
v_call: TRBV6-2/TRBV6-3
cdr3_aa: CASSYRDRRAAFF
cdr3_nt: TGTGCCAGCAGTTACCGGGACAGGCGGGCAGCTTTCTTT

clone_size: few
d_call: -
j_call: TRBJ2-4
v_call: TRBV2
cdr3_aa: CASKGWAKNIQYF
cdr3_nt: TGTGCCAGCAAGGGGTGGGCCAAAAACATTCAGTACTTC

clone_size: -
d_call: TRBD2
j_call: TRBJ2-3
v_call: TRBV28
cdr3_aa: CASSSLAGGYTDTQYF
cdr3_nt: TGTGCCAGCAGTTCCCTAGCGGGCGGTTACACAGATACGCAGTATTTT

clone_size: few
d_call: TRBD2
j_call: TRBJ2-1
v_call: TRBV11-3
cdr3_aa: CASSSAGTSRNEQFF
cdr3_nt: TGTGCCAGCAGCTCAGCAGGGACTAGCCGAAATGAGCAGTTCTTC

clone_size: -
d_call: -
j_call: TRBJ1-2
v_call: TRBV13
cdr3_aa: CASSSLAGYVGYTF
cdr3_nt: TGTGCCAGCAGCTCCCTAGCGGGGTATGTTGGCTACACCTTC

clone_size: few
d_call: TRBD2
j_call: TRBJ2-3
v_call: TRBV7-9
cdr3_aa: CASSLTSGSTDTQYF
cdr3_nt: TGTGCCAGCAGCTTGACTAGCGGGAGCACAGATACGCAGTATTTT

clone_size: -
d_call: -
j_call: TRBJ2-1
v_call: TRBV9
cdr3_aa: CASSVVSVSSYNEQFF
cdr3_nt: TGTGCCAGCAGCGTAGTATCCGTGAGCTCCTACAATGAGCAGTTCTTC

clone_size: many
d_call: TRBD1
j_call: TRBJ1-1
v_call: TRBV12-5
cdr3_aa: CASGLVPGTGTEAFF
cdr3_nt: TGTGCTAGTGGTTTGGTACCCGGGACAGGGACTGAAGCTTTCTTT

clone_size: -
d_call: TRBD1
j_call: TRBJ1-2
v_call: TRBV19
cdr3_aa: CASSIGTGLYGYTF
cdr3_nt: TGTGCCAGTAGTATTGGGACAGGCCTCTATGGCTACACCTTC

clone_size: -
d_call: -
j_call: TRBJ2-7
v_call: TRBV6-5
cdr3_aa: CASSYSPQSYEQYF
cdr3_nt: TGTGCCAGCAGTTACTCTCCACAGTCCTACGAGCAGTACTTC

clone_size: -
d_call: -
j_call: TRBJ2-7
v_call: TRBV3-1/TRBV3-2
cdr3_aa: CASSQMHRDTEQYF
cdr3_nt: TGTGCCAGCAGCCAGATGCACAGGGATACCGAGCAGTACTTC

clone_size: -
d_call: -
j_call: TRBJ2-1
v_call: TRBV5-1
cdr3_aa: CASSLDATNNEQFF
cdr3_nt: TGCGCCAGCAGCTTGGATGCGACTAACAATGAGCAGTTCTTC

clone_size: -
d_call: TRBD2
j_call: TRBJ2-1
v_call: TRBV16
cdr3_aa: CASSQVLAGDNEQFF
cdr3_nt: TGTGCCAGCAGCCAAGTGCTAGCGGGGGACAATGAGCAGTTCTTC

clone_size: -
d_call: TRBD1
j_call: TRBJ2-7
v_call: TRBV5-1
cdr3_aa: CASSLGGTGGREQYF
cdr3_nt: TGCGCCAGCAGCTTGGGAGGGACAGGGGGCCGCGAGCAGTACTTC

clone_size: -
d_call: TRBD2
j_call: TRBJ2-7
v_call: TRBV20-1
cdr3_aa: CSARGGNEQYF
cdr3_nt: TGCAGTGCTAGGGGAGGGAACGAGCAGTACTTC

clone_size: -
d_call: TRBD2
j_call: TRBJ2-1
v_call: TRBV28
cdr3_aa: CASSPTRTSGAGNEQFF
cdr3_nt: TGTGCCAGCAGTCCAACCCGGACTAGCGGGGCTGGGAATGAGCAGTTCTTC

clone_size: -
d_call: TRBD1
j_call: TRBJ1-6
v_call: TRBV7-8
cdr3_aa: CASRSGGSDNSPLHF
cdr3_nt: TGTGCCAGCAGGTCAGGGGGTTCGGATAATTCACCCCTCCACTTT

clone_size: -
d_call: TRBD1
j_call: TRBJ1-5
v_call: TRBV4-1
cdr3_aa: CASSHPAGQGDDQPQHF
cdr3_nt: TGCGCCAGCAGCCACCCGGCGGGACAGGGTGATGATCAGCCCCAGCATTTT

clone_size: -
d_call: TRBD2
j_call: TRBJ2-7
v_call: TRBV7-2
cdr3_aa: CASSLGASGLSYEQYF
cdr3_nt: TGTGCCAGCAGCTTAGGGGCTAGCGGGTTATCCTACGAGCAGTACTTC

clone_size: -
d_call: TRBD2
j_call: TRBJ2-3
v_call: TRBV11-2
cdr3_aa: CASSRLGAGVPNTQYF
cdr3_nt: TGTGCCAGCAGCCGGCTCGGAGCGGGAGTCCCTAATACGCAGTATTTT

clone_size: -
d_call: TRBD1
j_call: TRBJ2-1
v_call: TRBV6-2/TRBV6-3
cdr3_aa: CASSLGQGAFGEQFF
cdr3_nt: TGTGCCAGCAGTCTGGGACAGGGGGCGTTCGGTGAGCAGTTCTTC

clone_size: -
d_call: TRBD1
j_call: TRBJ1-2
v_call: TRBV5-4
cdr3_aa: CASSHTGTGLKGYTF
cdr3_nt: TGTGCCAGCAGCCACACCGGGACAGGCCTCAAGGGCTACACCTTC

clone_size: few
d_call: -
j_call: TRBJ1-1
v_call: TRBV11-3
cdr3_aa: CASSFAQGSAFF
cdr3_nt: TGTGCCAGCAGCTTTGCCCAGGGTTCGGCTTTCTTT

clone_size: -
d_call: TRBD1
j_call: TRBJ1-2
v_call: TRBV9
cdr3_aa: CASSVRDRGPMDGYTF
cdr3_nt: TGTGCCAGCAGCGTCCGGGACAGGGGGCCAATGGATGGCTACACCTTC

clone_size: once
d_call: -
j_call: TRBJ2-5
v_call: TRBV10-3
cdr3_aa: CAIQGKVSETQYF
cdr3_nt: TGTGCCATACAGGGCAAGGTGTCGGAGACCCAGTACTTC

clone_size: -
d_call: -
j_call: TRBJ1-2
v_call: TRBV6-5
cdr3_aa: CASSLTGNYGYTF
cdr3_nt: TGTGCCAGCAGTTTAACAGGGAACTATGGCTACACCTTC

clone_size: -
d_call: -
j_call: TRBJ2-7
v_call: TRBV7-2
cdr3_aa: CASSLAHRQMSQYF
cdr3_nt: TGTGCCAGCAGCTTAGCCCACCGACAGATGTCGCAGTACTTC

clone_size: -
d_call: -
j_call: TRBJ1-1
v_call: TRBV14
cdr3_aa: CASSLRDSATEAFF
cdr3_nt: TGTGCCAGCAGCCTTAGGGACTCGGCGACTGAAGCTTTCTTT

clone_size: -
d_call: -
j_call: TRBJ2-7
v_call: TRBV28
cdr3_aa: CASSVSPFEQYF
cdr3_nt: TGTGCCAGCAGCGTCAGTCCCTTCGAGCAGTACTTC

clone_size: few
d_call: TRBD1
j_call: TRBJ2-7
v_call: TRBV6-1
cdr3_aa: CASSEPAGGDYEQYF
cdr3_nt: TGTGCCAGCAGTGAGCCCGCAGGGGGCGATTACGAGCAGTACTTC